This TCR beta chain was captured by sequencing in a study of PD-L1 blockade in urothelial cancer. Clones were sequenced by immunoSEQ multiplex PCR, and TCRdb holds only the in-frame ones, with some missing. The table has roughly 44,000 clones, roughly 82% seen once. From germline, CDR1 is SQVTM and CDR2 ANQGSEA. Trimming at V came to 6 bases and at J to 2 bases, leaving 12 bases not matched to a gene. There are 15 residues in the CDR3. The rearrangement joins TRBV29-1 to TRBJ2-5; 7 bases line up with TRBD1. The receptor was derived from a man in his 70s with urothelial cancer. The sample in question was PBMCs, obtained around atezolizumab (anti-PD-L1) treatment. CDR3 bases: TGCAGCGTGGGCCTAAAACAGGACAGGCAAGAGACCCAGTACTTC. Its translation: CSVGLKQDRQETQYF.